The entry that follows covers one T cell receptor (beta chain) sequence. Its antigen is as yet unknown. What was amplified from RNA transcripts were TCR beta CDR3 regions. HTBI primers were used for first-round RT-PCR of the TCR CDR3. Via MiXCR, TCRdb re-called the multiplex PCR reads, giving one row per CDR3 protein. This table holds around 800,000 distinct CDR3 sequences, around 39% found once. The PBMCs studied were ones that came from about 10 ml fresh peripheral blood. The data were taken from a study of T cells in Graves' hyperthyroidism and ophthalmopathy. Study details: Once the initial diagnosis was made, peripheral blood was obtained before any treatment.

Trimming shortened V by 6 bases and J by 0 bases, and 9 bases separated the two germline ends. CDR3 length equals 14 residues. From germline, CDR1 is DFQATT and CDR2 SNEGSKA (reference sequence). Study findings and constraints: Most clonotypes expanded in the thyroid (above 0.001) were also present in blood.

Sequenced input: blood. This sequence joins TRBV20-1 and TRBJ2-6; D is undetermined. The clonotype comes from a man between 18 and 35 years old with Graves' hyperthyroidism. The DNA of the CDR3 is TGCAGTGCCGAGAGTCGCTCTGGGGCCAACGTCCTGACTTTC. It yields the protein CSAESRSGANVLTF.